This TCR beta chain comes out of a study of blood T cell repertoires in COVID-19 (dated by TCRdb to between 2020 and 2021). In terms of the full investigation: Samples covering the acute and convalescent phases of COVID-19 were provided by collaborators in the United States, Italy and Spain. The material from the prospective study consisted of cDNA or gDNA derived from T cells, B-cell-depleted T cells, or PBMCs. The repertoires were released in a freely available public database intended as a resource for research on the immune response to SARS-CoV-2. Where available, HLA class I and class II types were obtained from metadata supplied by the sample provider rather than from assay-based typing. Sample metadata almost always included a de-identified subject ID, COVID-19 status, age in years and sex. Subjects who had been exposed to COVID-19, were actively infected with it, or had recovered from it provided the deeply sampled blood TCRbeta repertoires that made up the dataset. The samples were drawn from two sources: the first 160 participants of the ongoing ImmuneRACE study, and some 1,300 subjects contributed by 6 global collaborators. General findings and caveats noted by the study authors: The quantity of clinical and demographic metadata differed by source and by participant and was supplied without curation.

The immunoSEQ Assay, a bias-controlled multiplex PCR, was used to amplify TCRbeta CDR3 regions from genomic DNA. On the study's bioinformatics: Nucleated cell counts per sample were estimated from amplification of reference gene primers within the assay. To quantify the absolute abundance of each unique TCRbeta CDR3 rearrangement, sequence reads were collapsed and filtered. For each sample, productive Simpson clonality was calculated as the square root of Simpson's diversity index across productive rearrangements. TCRdb stores this immuneACCESS table with in-frame sequences only. Part of the clones is absent; in the studies checked, under half of the shortfall reflects unresolved V genes, and no reason is known for the rest. V, J and clone size are taken as reported in that table, and D and trimming were inferred from the DNA itself. The sample records around 250,000 clones, 91% of which are singletons. The ten most abundant clones make up more than 1% of the sample.

The germline V end is reduced by 7 bases and the J end by 2 bases; junction bases left unmatched: 2. CDR1 LNHDA and CDR2 SQIVND are derived from the germline V gene (reference sequence). The CDR3 has 14 amino acids, counting the end cysteine and phenylalanine. Just CDR3 DNA is preserved here, 42 bases in frame from base 1. In the prospective study, participants were about 18 to 95 years old, resided in about two dozen geographic areas of the United States, and were enrolled through a virtual design. Cohort assignment in the prospective study relied on participant-reported clinical history from a screening survey and a study questionnaire. Each participant in the prospective study had whole blood, serum and a nasopharyngeal or oropharyngeal swab collected by mobile phlebotomists. Additional blood draws and questionnaires over an approximately two-month period could optionally be provided by prospective study participants. Before DNA extraction, blood samples from the prospective study were shipped at room temperature or frozen.

A remark on this clone: Its antigen remains unidentified. Base quality data are lacking; no much larger clone is found one base away.

The chain is made from TRBV19 and TRBJ1-5; 10 nucleotides in the junction match TRBD1. The sample consisted of PBMCs or T cells enriched from blood (not recorded which). The source is a human donor in a cohort exposed to, infected with or recovered from COVID-19 (not recorded which). The donor label of this sample is uncertain. The nucleotide sequence is given as TGTGCCAGTACTGGACAGGGGGGCAATCAGCCCCAGCATTTT. Protein translation: CASTGQGGNQPQHF.